A selection of T cell receptor beta chains follows, all from one sample in a study of cytomegalovirus exposure and HLA in healthy donors. Profiling relied on immunoSEQ multiplex PCR, and the TCRdb table lists in-frame clones only, not all of them. This table has under 200,000 clones, around 77% appearing once. The sequenced sample consisted of PBMCs. The receptors originated from a man aged 55 to 70 in good health and CMV-seronegative. Each CDR3 is given with its conserved first and last residue. D genes are given only for firm matches. Only part of the rows carry a size: once, few, many, or a class if the clone is expanded.

TRBJ1-5 NA NA TRBV4-1 TGCGCCAGCAGCCAAGACTTGGTCCGGGGCAATCAGCCCCAGCATTTT CASSQDLVRGNQPQHF
TRBJ1-1 NA TRBD1 TRBV6-6 TGTGCCAGCAGTGACATGACAGGGAAGGGGACTGAAGCTTTCTTT CASSDMTGKGTEAFF
TRBJ1-2 NA NA TRBV10-2 TGCGCCAGCAGTGGTGGAGGGCAGGGAACCTATGGCTACACCTTC CASSGGGQGTYGYTF
TRBJ2-5 NA NA TRBV30 TGTGCCTGGAGTTTGGGCAGAGAGACCCAGTACTTC CAWSLGRETQYF
TRBJ1-2 few NA TRBV7-9 TGTGCCAGCAGCTTAGGTCTGCGTGGCTACACCTTC CASSLGLRGYTF
TRBJ1-1 NA NA TRBV6-1 TGTGCCAGCACCGCACAGAAGAACACTGAAGCTTTCTTT CASTAQKNTEAFF
TRBJ2-2 few TRBD2 TRBV5-1 TGCGCCAGCACCGCTGGGGGGGCGAACACCGGGGAGCTGTTTTTT CASTAGGANTGELFF
TRBJ2-5 NA TRBD1 TRBV19 TGTGCCAGTAGTGCACAGGGGGCCCGGATGGAGACCCAGTACTTC CASSAQGARMETQYF
TRBJ1-1 NA NA TRBV28 TGTGCCAGCAGTCCGCGGCCGGGAGACTCCGAAGCTTTCTTT CASSPRPGDSEAFF
TRBJ1-1 once TRBD1 TRBV10-2 TGCGCCAGCAGTGTCGACAGGGGGAGGGCCTGGCTCGCTGAAGCTTTCTTT CASSVDRGRAWLAEAFF
TRBJ1-2 NA TRBD1 TRBV13 TGTGCCAGCAGCTCTCGGACAGGTTATGGCTACACCTTC CASSSRTGYGYTF
TRBJ2-7 once TRBD1 TRBV5-5 TGTGCCAGCAGCTTCCGGACAGGTTACGAGCAGTACTTC CASSFRTGYEQYF
TRBJ2-5 NA NA TRBV30 TGTGCCTGGAGACAGTCACAAGAGACCCAGTACTTC CAWRQSQETQYF
TRBJ2-7 NA TRBD1 TRBV9 TGTGCCAGCAGCGTAGCAGGACAGGGGGCGATTTACGAGCAGTACTTC CASSVAGQGAIYEQYF
TRBJ2-7 NA NA TRBV14 TGTGCCAGCAGCCAAGATCTAGCTAGTGATAGCTCCTACGAGCAGTACTTC CASSQDLASDSSYEQYF